The rows below give T cell receptor beta chains drawn from one sample of a study of response to subunit inactivated influenza vaccine. MiXCR, applied by TCRdb to the RT-PCR reads, yields one record per CDR3 protein. This table has 150,000 to 200,000 distinct CDR3 sequences, 9.5% to 15% appearing once. This same sample was also taken into another study, of T cells expressing NK-cell markers.

Sequences were derived from CD8+ T cells sorted from PBMCs, sampled 12 days after vaccination. These receptors all come from a man in his fifties or sixties who received an inactivated influenza vaccine. Both conserved end residues are part of each CDR3. Fields, in order: V gene, clone size, J gene, CDR3 protein. Clone size is given for some rows only: seen once, a few or many times, or a class if the clone is expanded.

v_call: TRBV6-5; clone_size: few; j_call: TRBJ2-3; cdr3_aa: CASSYWTSGGPFTDTQYF
v_call: TRBV6-5; clone_size: few; j_call: TRBJ2-1; cdr3_aa: CASSYRIRDAYNEQFF
v_call: TRBV4-2; clone_size: NA; j_call: TRBJ1-1; cdr3_aa: CASSQVVEVWGGNTEAFF
v_call: TRBV9; clone_size: many; j_call: TRBJ2-5; cdr3_aa: CASSIGTGFGETQYF
v_call: TRBV11-2; clone_size: NA; j_call: TRBJ2-4; cdr3_aa: CASERGQGNDKNIQYF
v_call: TRBV20-1; clone_size: NA; j_call: TRBJ2-5; cdr3_aa: CSAVGTSGGWTQYF
v_call: TRBV7-6; clone_size: once; j_call: TRBJ2-1; cdr3_aa: CASSPGHVEQFF
v_call: TRBV9; clone_size: few; j_call: TRBJ2-1; cdr3_aa: CASSGGSDEQFF
v_call: TRBV11-2; clone_size: many; j_call: TRBJ2-5; cdr3_aa: CASSLVWGQETQYF
v_call: TRBV27; clone_size: NA; j_call: TRBJ1-1; cdr3_aa: CASSFSWVNTEAFF
v_call: TRBV6-5; clone_size: many; j_call: TRBJ2-1; cdr3_aa: CATVDGGEQFF